The 16 T cell receptor beta chains presented below share a single source sample, sequenced in a study of shared clonotypes between healthy human individuals. Data came from immunoSEQ multiplex PCR; TCRdb stores just in-frame clones and leaves some out. The sample holds about 680,000 clones, around 73% seen once. Sequencing was performed on memory CD4+ T cells sorted from blood. Subset defined: CD45RA-negative fraction. The receptor source for this set is a young woman in good health.

The J gene is TRBJ2-7, the V gene TRBV5-4; D perhaps matches TRBD1 (5 bases). Germline values: CDR1 SGHNT, CDR2 YYREEE (reference sequence). Trimming took off 0 bases at V and 5 bases at J, with 9 bases between the two ends. The CDR3 extends over 13 amino acids. CDR3 nucleotide sequence: TGTGCCAGCAGCTTGGTAGGGGCCGACGAGCAGTACTTC. Translation: CASSLVGADEQYF.

V gene TRBV9 combines with J gene TRBJ1-5; D is ambiguous. Looked up from germline, CDR1 is SGDLS and CDR2 is YYNGEE. The length of the CDR3 is 14 residues. V dropped 1 base and J dropped 3 bases, with 8 bases sitting between them. In DNA, the CDR3 is TGTGCCAGCAGCGTAAGCGGCTACAATCAGCCCCAGCATTTT. Amino acid sequence: CASSVSGYNQPQHF.

The table lists this clone with a few counts. This sequence may be a read error, since a much larger clone differs from it by one base. The rearrangement uses TRBV6-1 and TRBJ2-3, with unresolved D. This CDR3 contains 14 residues. Per the germline V gene, CDR1 is MNHNS and CDR2 is SASEGT. V was shortened by 6 bases and J by 1 base, with 11 bases between the two germline ends. The CDR3 bases are TGTGCCAGCAGCTCCCGGCCGGGCACAGATACGCAGTATTTT. Residues: CASSSRPGTDTQYF.

The rearrangement joins TRBV6-6 to TRBJ2-1; 7 bases line up with TRBD1. V lost 5 bases to trimming and J lost 7 bases; unmatched junction nucleotides: 14. From germline, CDR1 is MNHNY and CDR2 SVGAGI (reference sequence). The CDR3 has 16 residues. The CDR3 DNA reads TGTGCCAGCAGTCCCTCCCCAGGGGGTGGAGGTAATGAGCAGTTCTTC. Encoded protein: CASSPSPGGGGNEQFF.

There are many counts of this clone. This chain uses TRBV7-3 with TRBJ2-2; no definite D call. The CDR3 runs to 15 residues. Trimming removed 5 bases from V and 1 base from J, with 11 bases in between. CDR1 is SGHTA, CDR2 FQGTGA, per germline. The CDR3 DNA is TGTGCCAGCAGCCCGATGGGTGAGAACACCGGGGAGCTGTTTTTT. Translation gives CASSPMGENTGELFF. Full variable domain (remainder filled in from reference TRBV7-3 and TRBJ2-2): GAGVSQTPSNKVTEKGKYVELRCDPISGHTALYWYRQSLGQGPEFLIYFQGTGAADDSGLPNDRFFAVRPEGSVSTLKIQRTERGDSAVYLCASSPMGENTGELFFGEGSRLTVL.

The rearrangement joins TRBV5-8 to TRBJ2-2; tentatively, D is TRBD2 (6 bases). V lost 4 bases and J 4 bases, leaving 14 bases between the germline ends. Germline lookup yields CDR1 SGHTS and CDR2 YDEGEE. There are 15 residues in the CDR3. CDR3 in amino acids: CASSRLGGVTGELFF. In DNA form, the CDR3 reads TGTGCCAGCAGCCGACTAGGCGGTGTCACCGGGGAGCTGTTTTTT.

The rearrangement links TRBV11-2 to TRBJ2-7; D might be TRBD1 (6 bases). The ends were cut back, 6 bases at V and 4 bases at J, with 19 bases in the middle. Looked up from germline, CDR1 is SGHAT and CDR2 is FQNNGV. This CDR3 has 15 amino acids. CDR3 nucleotides: TGTGCCAGCAGGCAGGGGCAGACGGCCAATTACGAGCAGTACTTC. The encoded protein is CASRQGQTANYEQYF.

Only a few counts were recorded for this clone. The chain carries TRBV5-6 and TRBJ2-1, with 10 nucleotides matching TRBD2. J lost 13 bases, V lost 5 bases, and 12 bases had no gene match. The CDR3 consists of 14 residues. Germline CDR1 is SGHDT and CDR2 is YYEEEE. The CDR3 DNA is TGTGCCAGCAGAAACTGGGTAGCGGGAGGTTCCCAGTTCTTC. Translation: CASRNWVAGGSQFF.

The rearrangement links TRBV29-1 to TRBJ2-5; TRBD1 is a possible D gene (5 bases). CDR3 size: 11 residues. The V gene lost 2 bases and the J gene lost 6 bases, with 7 bases spanning the gap. Germline V gene lookup returns CDR1 SQVTM and CDR2 ANQGSEA. The CDR3: CSVEKGKTQYF. The CDR3 DNA reads TGCAGCGTTGAAAAGGGGAAGACCCAGTACTTC.

This clone showed up just a few times. The gene calls are TRBV21-1 and TRBJ1-5. TRBV21-1 is a recognized pseudogene. The CDR3 loop spans 14 amino acids. The CDR3 loop reads CASLTGYSNQPQHF. CDR3 coding DNA: TGTGCCAGCCTCACCGGGTATAGCAATCAGCCCCAGCATTTT.

The rearrangement joins TRBV19 to TRBJ2-7; 7 bases line up with TRBD1. The germline V gene encodes CDR1 LNHDA and CDR2 SQIVND (reference sequence). Losses at the gene ends were 5 bases for V and 0 bases for J; bases not matched to a gene: 4. The CDR3 spans 14 residues. The CDR3, as DNA: TGTGCCAGTAGTGCAGGACAGGCCTCCTACGAGCAGTACTTC. Protein product: CASSAGQASYEQYF. The complete variable domain, with remaining parts taken from reference TRBV19 and TRBJ2-7, reads DGGITQSPKYLFRKEGQNVTLSCEQNLNHDAMYWYRQDPGQGLRLIYYSQIVNDFQKGDIAEGYSVSREKKESFPLTVTSAQKNPTAFYLCASSAGQASYEQYFGPGTRLTVT.

The chain joins TRBV14 to TRBJ2-7, with D possibly being TRBD1 or TRBD2 (5 bases each). The CDR3 is 14 amino acids. Germline lookup yields CDR1 SGHDN and CDR2 FVKESK. V was cut by 0 bases and J by 7 bases, with 13 bases left in between. The CDR3 DNA reads as TGTGCCAGCAGCCAAGATAGAGGGGCGCGGGAGCAGTACTTC. This encodes CASSQDRGAREQYF.

This clone occurred a few times. V and J are TRBV25-1 and TRBJ1-1; D is possibly TRBD1 (6 bases). Germline values: CDR1 MGHDK, CDR2 SYGVNS. The ends were cut back, 3 bases at V and 1 base at J, with 9 bases in the middle. The CDR3 has 14 amino acids. The CDR3 region is CASSDGTPNTEAFF. The CDR3 nucleotides are TGTGCCAGCAGTGACGGGACACCGAACACTGAAGCTTTCTTT.

On this clone: This specimen includes other DNA sequences encoding the same CDR3. The gene calls are TRBV7-8 and TRBJ2-3, with D perhaps matching TRBD2 (5 bases). Germline V gene lookup returns CDR1 SGHVS and CDR2 FQNEAQ. This CDR3 contains 14 residues. Trimming shortened V by 5 bases and J by 0 bases, and 9 bases separated the two germline ends. The CDR3 here is CASSLRGSTDTQYF. CDR3 DNA: TGTGCCAGCAGCCTTCGCGGGAGCACAGATACGCAGTATTTT.

This clone was recorded only once. The chain combines TRBV19 with TRBJ1-4; no clear D gene. CDR3 length: 15 residues. Germline V gene data show CDR1 as LNHDA and CDR2 as SQIVND (reference sequence). The ends were cut back, 3 bases at V and 0 bases at J, with 8 bases in the middle. CDR3 amino acids: CASSMGSATNEKLFF. DNA for the CDR3: TGTGCCAGTAGTATGGGGTCGGCAACTAATGAAAAACTGTTTTTT.

This chain uses TRBV4-2 with TRBJ2-1; TRBD2 matches 11 bases. The CDR3 has 17 amino acids. CDR1 is LGHNA and CDR2 is YNFKEQ in the germline V gene. Trimming removed 0 bases from V and 10 bases from J; junction bases left unmatched: 11. For the CDR3, the DNA is TGTGCCAGCAGCCAAGATTCTGGACTAGCGGGCCTCGGGGAGCAGTTCTTC. This translates into CASSQDSGLAGLGEQFF.